This T cell receptor (beta chain) was recorded in a study of identical twins. Trimming took 7 bases from V and 6 from J; bases not matched to a gene: 12. The germline CDR1 and CDR2 sequences are MNHEY and SVGEGT. The CDR3 runs to 15 residues. TCRdb redid the calling of the 5' RACE reads with MiXCR, one entry per CDR3 protein. The table records roughly 720,000 distinct CDR3 sequences, 15% to 20% of them present only once. This sample was shared with a second study, whose subject was T cells expressing NK-cell markers. As that study records: Top CD8+ clonotypes included the dominant CD3+CD56+NKG2C+ clonotypes in six donors. A few donors' CD3+CD56-NKG2C+ cells were dominated by the same clonotypes.

The gene calls are TRBV6-2 or TRBV6-3 and TRBJ2-7, with TRBD2 identical over 10 bases. The sequenced sample was PBMCs. The TCR was taken from a woman aged 18-30 years in good health. The CDR3 is CASKELAGNSGEQYF. For the CDR3, the DNA is TGTGCCAGCAAAGAACTAGCGGGAAACTCGGGCGAGCAGTACTTC.